This TCR beta chain was sequenced during a study of T cell responses to AZD1222 COVID-19 vaccine. Between the trimmed V and J ends, which lost 8 bases and 0 bases, there was a span of 14 bases. CDR1 MDHEN and CDR2 SYDVKM come from the germline V gene. The CDR3 is made up of 15 amino acids. Of note for this clone: The antigen remains undetermined.

Study observations and caveats: All repertoire sampling was performed exclusively after the peak T cell response. The sample set comprised mostly white British donors with more females, and clonal diversity was possibly underestimated. As reported, nearly half of all spike-specific TCRs target variant regions that are unmutated. Only a handful of AZD1222 recipients, six or seven in all, had baseline seropositivity.

Using immunoSEQ multiplex PCR, the repertoire was profiled, and TCRdb retains in-frame clones only, with some absent. The profile shows more than 95,000 clones, 89% of them singletons. The material sequenced was peripheral blood, taken on day 0 of AZD1222 vaccination. This clonotype originated in an adult in good health. The rearrangement uses TRBV28 and TRBJ1-3, with D perhaps TRBD1 (5 bases). The CDR3 here is CASHRGGLSGNTIYF. In DNA, the CDR3 is TGTGCCAGCCATCGGGGCGGCCTCTCTGGAAACACCATATATTTT.